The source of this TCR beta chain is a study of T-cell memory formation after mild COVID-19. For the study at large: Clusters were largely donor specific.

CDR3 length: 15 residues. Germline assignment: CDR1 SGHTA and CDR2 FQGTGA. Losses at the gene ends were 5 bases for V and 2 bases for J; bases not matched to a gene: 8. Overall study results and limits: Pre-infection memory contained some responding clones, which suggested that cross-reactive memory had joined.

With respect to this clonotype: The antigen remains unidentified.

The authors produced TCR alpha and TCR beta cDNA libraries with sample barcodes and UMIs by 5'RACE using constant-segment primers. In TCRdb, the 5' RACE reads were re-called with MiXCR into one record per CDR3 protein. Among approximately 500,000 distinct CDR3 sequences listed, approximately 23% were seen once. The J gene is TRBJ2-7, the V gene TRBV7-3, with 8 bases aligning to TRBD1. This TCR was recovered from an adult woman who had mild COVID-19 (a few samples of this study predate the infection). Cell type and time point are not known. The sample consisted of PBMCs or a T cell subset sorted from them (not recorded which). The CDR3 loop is CASSPTGTGTYEQYF. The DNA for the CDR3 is TGTGCCAGCAGCCCCACCGGGACAGGCACCTACGAGCAGTACTTC.